This T cell receptor (beta chain) was sequenced during a study of blood T cell repertoires in COVID-19. The CDR3 sequence is 13 residues long. Looked up from germline, CDR1 is MNHEY and CDR2 is SVGAGI. Trimming removed 8 bases from V and 4 bases from J, with 14 bases in between. Clones were read by immunoSEQ multiplex PCR, and TCRdb kept only the in-frame ones, dropping some. Of fewer than 200,000 clones listed, around 89% are singletons. The genes are TRBV6-5 and TRBJ1-1; D perhaps matches TRBD1 (6 bases). This sequence originates from a man aged 40-55 years with active or convalescent COVID-19. Sequenced: peripheral blood. The CDR3 sequence: CASWDIGFTEAFF. CDR3 DNA sequence: TGTGCCAGCTGGGACATTGGGTTCACTGAAGCTTTCTTT.